This TCR beta chain appears in the sequencing data of a study of blood T cell repertoires in COVID-19. In the study overall: There were acute and convalescent COVID-19 samples, and they came from the United States, Italy and Spain. In each case, the material was cDNA or gDNA derived from T cells, B-cell-depleted T cells, or PBMCs.

Germline assignment: CDR1 MNHEY and CDR2 SMNVEV (reference sequence). CDR3 length equals 17 residues. V was trimmed by 0 bases and J by 0 bases, leaving 9 bases between them. The study assigned cohorts using participant-reported clinical history. Symptom resolution, clearance, or two negative PCRs marked the recovered donors of Cohort 3. Clones were read by immunoSEQ multiplex PCR, and TCRdb kept only the in-frame ones, dropping some. The table includes 300,000 to 450,000 clones, more than 85% detected once. V usage is TRBV27 and J usage is TRBJ2-6; D is ambiguous. The sequence was obtained from a woman younger than 45 who had recovered from COVID-19. Source material: PBMCs or T cells enriched from blood (not recorded which). CDR3 DNA sequence: TGTGCCAGCAGTTTATCCCAAGGAGACTCTGGGGCCAACGTCCTGACTTTC. Its protein product is CASSLSQGDSGANVLTF.